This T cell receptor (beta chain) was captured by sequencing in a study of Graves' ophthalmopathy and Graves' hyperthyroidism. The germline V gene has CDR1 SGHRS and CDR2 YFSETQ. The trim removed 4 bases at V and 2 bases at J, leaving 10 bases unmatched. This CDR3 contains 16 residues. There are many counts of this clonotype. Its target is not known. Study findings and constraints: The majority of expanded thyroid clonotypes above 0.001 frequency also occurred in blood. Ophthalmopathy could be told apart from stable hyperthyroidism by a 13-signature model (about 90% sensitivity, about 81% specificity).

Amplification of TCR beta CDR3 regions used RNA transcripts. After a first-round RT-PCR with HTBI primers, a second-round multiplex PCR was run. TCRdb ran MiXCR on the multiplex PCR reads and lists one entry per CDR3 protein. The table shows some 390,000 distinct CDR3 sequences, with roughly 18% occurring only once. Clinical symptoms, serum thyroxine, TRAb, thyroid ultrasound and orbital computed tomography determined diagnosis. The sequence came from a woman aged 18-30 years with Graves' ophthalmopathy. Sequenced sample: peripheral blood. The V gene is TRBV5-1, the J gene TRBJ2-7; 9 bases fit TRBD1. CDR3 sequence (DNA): TGCGCCAGCAGCCTGACCGTACGACAGGGGGCCTACGAGCAGTACTTC. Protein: CASSLTVRQGAYEQYF. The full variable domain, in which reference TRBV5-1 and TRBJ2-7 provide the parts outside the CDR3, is KAGVTQTPRYLIKTRGQQVTLSCSPISGHRSVSWYQQTPGQGLQFLFEYFSETQRNKGNFPGRFSGRQFSNSRSEMNVSTLELGDSALYLCASSLTVRQGAYEQYFGPGTRLTVT.